This TCR beta chain was sequenced during a study of T cells in Graves' hyperthyroidism and ophthalmopathy. Study-wide points: Among clonotypes expanded in thyroid above 0.001, most were also found in blood.

The germline CDR1 and CDR2 sequences are MNHEY and SMNVEV (reference sequence). The ends were cut back, 3 bases at V and 2 bases at J, with 8 bases in the middle. The CDR3 consists of 13 residues. Across 18 months, stable Graves' hyperthyroidism was marked by no progression to ophthalmopathy. This clonotype occurred a few times. The antigen remains unidentified. TCR beta CDR3 region amplification was performed from RNA transcripts. During a first-round RT-PCR of the TCR CDR3, the HTBI primer set was used. TCRdb called the multiplex PCR reads again in MiXCR, with one record for every CDR3 protein. The sample includes a few hundred thousand distinct CDR3 sequences, about 15% seen only once; the top ten take approximately 32%.

This chain uses TRBV27 with TRBJ2-7, with D uncertain. The clonotype was recovered from a woman between 25 and 40 years old with Graves' hyperthyroidism. The sequenced material came from blood. The CDR3 coding sequence is TGTGCCAGCAGTTTTAGGCTAACCTACGAGCAGTACTTC. It specifies CASSFRLTYEQYF.